This entry describes one T cell receptor (beta chain). Its antigen is undetermined. With 6 bases removed from V and 2 bases from J, the gap between germline ends came to 10 bases. This CDR3 has 13 residues. Germline values: CDR1 SGHAT, CDR2 FQNNGV. This sample is drawn from a study of response to subunit inactivated influenza vaccine. General study points: Each seasonal flu vaccination may recruit only limited new T cells, authors suggested.

TCRdb ran MiXCR on the RT-PCR reads and lists one entry per CDR3 protein. The table shows approximately 490,000 distinct CDR3 sequences, with roughly 7.9% occurring only once. The source is a man between 50 and 75 years old who received an inactivated influenza vaccine. The V gene is TRBV11-2, the J gene TRBJ2-5, with D tentatively TRBD1 (5 bases). The input for sequencing was PBMCs from blood, taken around 25 months after vaccination. CDR3 in DNA: TGTGCCAGCAGGGGGCTGCTACAAGAGACCCAGTACTTC. Translated, it gives CASRGLLQETQYF.